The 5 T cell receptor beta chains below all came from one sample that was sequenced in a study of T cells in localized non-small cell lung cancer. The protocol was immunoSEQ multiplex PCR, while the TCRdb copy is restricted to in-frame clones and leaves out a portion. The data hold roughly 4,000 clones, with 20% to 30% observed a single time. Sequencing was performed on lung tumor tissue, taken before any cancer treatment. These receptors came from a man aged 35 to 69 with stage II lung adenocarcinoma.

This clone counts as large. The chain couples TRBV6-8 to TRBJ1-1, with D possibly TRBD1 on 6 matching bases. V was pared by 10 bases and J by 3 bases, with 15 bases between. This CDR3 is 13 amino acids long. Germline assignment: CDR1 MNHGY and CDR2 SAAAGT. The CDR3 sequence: CATHDRSDTEAFF. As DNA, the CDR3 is TGTGCCACCCACGACAGGTCGGACACTGAAGCTTTCTTT.

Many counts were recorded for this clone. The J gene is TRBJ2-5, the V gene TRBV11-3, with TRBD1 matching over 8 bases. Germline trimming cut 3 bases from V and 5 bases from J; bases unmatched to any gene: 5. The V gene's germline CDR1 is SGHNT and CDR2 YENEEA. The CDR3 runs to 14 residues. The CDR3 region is CASSLDRVDETQYF. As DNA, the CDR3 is TGTGCCAGCAGCTTGGACAGGGTGGACGAGACCCAGTACTTC. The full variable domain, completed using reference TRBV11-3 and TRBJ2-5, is EAGVVQSPRYKIIEKKQPVAFWCNPISGHNTLYWYLQNLGQGPELLIRYENEEAVDDSQLPKDRFSAERLKGVDSTLKIQPAELGDSAVYLCASSLDRVDETQYFGPGTRLLVL.

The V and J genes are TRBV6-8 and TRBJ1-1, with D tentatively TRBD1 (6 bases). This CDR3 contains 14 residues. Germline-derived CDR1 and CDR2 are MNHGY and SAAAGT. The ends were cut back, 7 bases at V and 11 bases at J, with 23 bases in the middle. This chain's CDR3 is CASTSWDTGFWAFF. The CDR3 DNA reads TGTGCCAGCACCTCATGGGACACCGGCTTTTGGGCTTTCTTT.

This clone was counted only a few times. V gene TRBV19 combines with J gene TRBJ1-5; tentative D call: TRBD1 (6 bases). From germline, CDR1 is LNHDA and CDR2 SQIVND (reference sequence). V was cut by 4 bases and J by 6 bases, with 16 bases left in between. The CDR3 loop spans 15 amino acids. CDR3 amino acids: CASSNTGFMGQPQHF. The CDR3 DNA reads TGTGCCAGTAGTAATACAGGGTTTATGGGTCAGCCCCAGCATTTT.

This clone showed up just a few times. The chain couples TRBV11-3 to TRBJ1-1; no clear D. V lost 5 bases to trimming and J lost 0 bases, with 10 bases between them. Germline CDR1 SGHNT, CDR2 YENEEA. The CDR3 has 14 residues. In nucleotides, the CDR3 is TGTGCCAGCAGCCTGACCGTCATGAACACTGAAGCTTTCTTT. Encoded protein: CASSLTVMNTEAFF.